The 5 T cell receptor beta chains in this list originate from one sample, sequenced in a study of T cells in Graves' hyperthyroidism and ophthalmopathy. RNA transcripts served as the template for amplifying TCR beta CDR3 regions. The HTBI primer set was used in a first-round RT-PCR of the TCR CDR3. TCRdb processed the multiplex PCR reads anew with MiXCR; each CDR3 protein has one entry. The sample includes nearly 600,000 distinct CDR3 sequences, around 13% of them seen just once. Sequences were obtained from blood. These receptors all come from a woman in her 30s with Graves' hyperthyroidism that later progressed to Graves' ophthalmopathy.

On this clonotype: A read error may explain this, as a much larger clone is one base away. The CDR3 sequence is CASSLAGQAHYNEQFF. The CDR3 region has the DNA TGTGCCAGCAGCTTAGCGGGACAGGCTCACTACAATGAGCAGTTCTTC. The rearrangement uses TRBV7-9 and TRBJ2-1; 8 bases are a match to TRBD1. V was clipped by 0 bases and J by 3 bases; unmatched bases: 4. Germline assignment: CDR1 SEHNR and CDR2 FQNEAQ (reference sequence). The CDR3 extends over 16 amino acids.

This clonotype was observed many times. The chain couples TRBV19 to TRBJ2-1, with 8 bases aligning to TRBD1. CDR3 length equals 16 residues. V lost 5 bases to trimming and J lost 0 bases; unmatched junction nucleotides: 6. The germline V gene encodes CDR1 LNHDA and CDR2 SQIVND (reference sequence). CDR3 region: CASSDRGGASYNEQFF. Here the CDR3 DNA reads TGTGCCAGTAGTGACAGGGGTGGAGCCTCCTACAATGAGCAGTTCTTC.

Ten or more counts support this clonotype. The CDR3 protein is CASSLGYDGYTF. The CDR3 DNA follows: TGTGCCAGCAGCTTAGGGTACGATGGCTACACCTTC. The chain recombines TRBV7-2 with TRBJ1-2; the D is unclear. Deletions cut 1 base from V and 6 bases from J, with 6 bases between. The CDR3 sequence is 12 residues long. Germline V CDR1 and CDR2: SGHTA, FQGNSA.

This clonotype was seen repeatedly, ten times or more. This chain links TRBV7-2 with TRBJ1-2; TRBD1 matches 7 bases. After removal of 5 bases from V and 5 bases from J, the junction contained 8 bases not matched to a gene. Germline values: CDR1 SGHTA, CDR2 FQGNSA. The CDR3 has 14 residues. For the CDR3, the DNA is TGTGCCAGCAGCCCCACAGGGGACTTTTATGGCTACACCTTC. Its protein product is CASSPTGDFYGYTF.

The count of this clonotype is one. This chain joins TRBV6-1 and TRBJ2-2, with D unresolved. V lost 0 bases and J 7 bases, leaving 9 bases between the germline ends. The germline V gene encodes CDR1 MNHNS and CDR2 SASEGT. The length of the CDR3 is 14 residues. CDR3 nucleotides: TGTGCCAGCAGTGAAGCGGCCCCCAACGGGGAGCTGTTTTTT. Translation gives CASSEAAPNGELFF.